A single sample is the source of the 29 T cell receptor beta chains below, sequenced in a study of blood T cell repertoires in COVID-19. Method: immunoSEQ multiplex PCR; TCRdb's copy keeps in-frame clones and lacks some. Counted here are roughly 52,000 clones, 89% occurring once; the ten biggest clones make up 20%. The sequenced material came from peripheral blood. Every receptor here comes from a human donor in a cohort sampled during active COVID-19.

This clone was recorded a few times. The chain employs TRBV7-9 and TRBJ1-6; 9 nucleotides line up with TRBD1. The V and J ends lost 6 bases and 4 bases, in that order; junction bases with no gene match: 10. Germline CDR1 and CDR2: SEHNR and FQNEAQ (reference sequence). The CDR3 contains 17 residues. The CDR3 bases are TGTGCCAGCAGGGGCCGGACAGGGGACCGTTATAATTCACCCCTCCACTTT. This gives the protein CASRGRTGDRYNSPLHF.

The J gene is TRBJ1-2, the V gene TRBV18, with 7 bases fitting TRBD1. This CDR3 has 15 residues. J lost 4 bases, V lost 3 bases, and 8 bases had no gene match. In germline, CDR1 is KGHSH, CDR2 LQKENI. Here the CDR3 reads CASSPETGRVYGYTF. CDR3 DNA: TGTGCCAGCTCACCCGAGACAGGGCGGGTCTATGGCTACACCTTC. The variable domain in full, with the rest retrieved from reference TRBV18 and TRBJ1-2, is NAGVMQNPRHLVRRRGQEARLRCSPMKGHSHVYWYRQLPEEGLKFMVYLQKENIIDESGMPKERFSAEFPKEGPSILRIQQVVRGDSAAYFCASSPETGRVYGYTFGSGTRLTVV.

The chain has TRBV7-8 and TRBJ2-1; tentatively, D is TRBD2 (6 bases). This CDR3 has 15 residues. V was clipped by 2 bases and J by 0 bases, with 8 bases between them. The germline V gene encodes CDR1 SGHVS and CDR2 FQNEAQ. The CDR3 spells CASSLLGGSYNEQFF. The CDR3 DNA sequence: TGTGCCAGCAGCTTATTGGGGGGCTCCTACAATGAGCAGTTCTTC.

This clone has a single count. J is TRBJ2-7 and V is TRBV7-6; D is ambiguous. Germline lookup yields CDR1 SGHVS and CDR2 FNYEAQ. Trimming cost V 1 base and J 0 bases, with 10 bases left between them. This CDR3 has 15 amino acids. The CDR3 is CASSLGPDRSYEQYF. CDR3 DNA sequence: TGTGCCAGCAGCTTAGGGCCTGATCGCTCCTACGAGCAGTACTTC.

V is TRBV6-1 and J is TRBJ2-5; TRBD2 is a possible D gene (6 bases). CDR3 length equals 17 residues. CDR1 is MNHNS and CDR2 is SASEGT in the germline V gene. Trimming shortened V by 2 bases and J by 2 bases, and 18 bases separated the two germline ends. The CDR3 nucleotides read TGTGCCAGCAGTGAAAGGGCTAGCGACAACCTACAAGAGACCCAGTACTTC. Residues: CASSERASDNLQETQYF.

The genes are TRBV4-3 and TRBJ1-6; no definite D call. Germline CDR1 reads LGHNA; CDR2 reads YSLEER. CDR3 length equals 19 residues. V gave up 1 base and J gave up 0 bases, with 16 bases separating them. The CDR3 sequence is CASSQVSLRGFSYNSPLHF. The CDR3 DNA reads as TGCGCCAGCAGCCAAGTCTCTCTTCGGGGATTCTCCTATAATTCACCCCTCCACTTT.

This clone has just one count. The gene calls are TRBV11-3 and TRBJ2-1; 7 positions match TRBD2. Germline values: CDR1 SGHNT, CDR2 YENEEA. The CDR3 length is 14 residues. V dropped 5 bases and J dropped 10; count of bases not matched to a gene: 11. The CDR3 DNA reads TGTGCCAGCAGCCTCCGGGACTATCCCCTGGAGCAGTTCTTC. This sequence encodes CASSLRDYPLEQFF.

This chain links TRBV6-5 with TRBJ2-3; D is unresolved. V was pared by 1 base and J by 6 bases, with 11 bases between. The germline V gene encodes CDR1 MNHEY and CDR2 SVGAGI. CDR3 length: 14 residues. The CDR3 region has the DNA TGTGCCAGCAGTTACTATTTATCCAGGGATACGCAGTATTTT. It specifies CASSYYLSRDTQYF.

The CDR3 sequence is CASSGGTPAYLSTDTQYF. Written as DNA, the CDR3 is TGTGCCAGCAGCGGTGGGACTCCGGCCTATTTAAGCACAGATACGCAGTATTTT. The chain uses TRBV9 and TRBJ2-3; possibly TRBD2 for D (6 bases). The CDR3 runs to 18 residues. CDR1 and CDR2 from the germline V gene are SGDLS and YYNGEE. V was shortened by 3 bases and J by 0 bases, with 20 bases between the two germline ends.

CDR3 in DNA: TGTGCCAGCAGCTTGGCCCCAGGCCAAGAGACCCAGTACTTC. It is translated as CASSLAPGQETQYF. The chain recombines TRBV5-5 with TRBJ2-5; D call uncertain. The germline V gene encodes CDR1 SGHKS and CDR2 YYEKEE (reference sequence). The CDR3 covers 14 residues. V was cut by 0 bases and J by 1 base, with 7 bases left in between. The whole variable domain, filled in from reference TRBV5-5 and TRBJ2-5, reads DAGVTQSPTHLIKTRGQQVTLRCSPISGHKSVSWYQQVLGQGPQFIFQYYEKEERGRGNFPDRFSARQFPNYSSELNVNALLLGDSALYLCASSLAPGQETQYFGPGTRLLVL.

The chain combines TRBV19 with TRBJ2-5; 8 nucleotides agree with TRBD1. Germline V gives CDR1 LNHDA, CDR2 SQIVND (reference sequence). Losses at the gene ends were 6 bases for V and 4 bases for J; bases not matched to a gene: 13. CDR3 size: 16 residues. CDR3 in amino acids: CASSLNPSGGRETQYF. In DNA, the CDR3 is TGTGCCAGTAGCCTAAACCCCTCAGGGGGCAGAGAGACCCAGTACTTC.

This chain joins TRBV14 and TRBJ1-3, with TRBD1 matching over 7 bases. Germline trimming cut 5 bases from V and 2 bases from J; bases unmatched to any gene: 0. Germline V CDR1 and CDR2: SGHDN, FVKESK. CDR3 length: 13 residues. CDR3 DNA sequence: TGTGCCAGCAGCGGGACAGCTGGAAACACCATATATTTT. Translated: CASSGTAGNTIYF.

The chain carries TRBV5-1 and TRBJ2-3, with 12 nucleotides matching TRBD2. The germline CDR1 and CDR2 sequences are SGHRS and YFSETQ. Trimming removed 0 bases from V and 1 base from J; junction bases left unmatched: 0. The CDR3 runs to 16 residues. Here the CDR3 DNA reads TGCGCCAGCAGCTTGGGACTAGCGGGGGGCACAGATACGCAGTATTTT. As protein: CASSLGLAGGTDTQYF.

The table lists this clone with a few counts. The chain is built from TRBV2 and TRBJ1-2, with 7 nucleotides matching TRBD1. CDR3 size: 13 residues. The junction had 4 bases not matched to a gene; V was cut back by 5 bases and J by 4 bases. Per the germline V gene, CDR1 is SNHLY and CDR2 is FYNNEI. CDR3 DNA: TGTGCCAGCAGTCCGGGACAGAGCTATGGCTACACCTTC. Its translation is CASSPGQSYGYTF.

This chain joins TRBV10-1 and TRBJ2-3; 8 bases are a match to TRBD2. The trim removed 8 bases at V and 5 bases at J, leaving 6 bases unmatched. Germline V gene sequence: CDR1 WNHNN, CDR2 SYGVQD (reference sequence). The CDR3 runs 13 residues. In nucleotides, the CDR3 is TGCGCCAGCCGGCGGGGGGAAGGAGATACGCAGTATTTT. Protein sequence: CASRRGEGDTQYF.

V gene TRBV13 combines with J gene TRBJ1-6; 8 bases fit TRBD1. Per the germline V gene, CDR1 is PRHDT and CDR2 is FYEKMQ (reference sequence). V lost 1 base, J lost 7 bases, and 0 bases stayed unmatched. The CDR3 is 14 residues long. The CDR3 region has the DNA TGTGCCAGCAGCTTAGACAGGGGGAATTCACCCCTCCACTTT. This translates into CASSLDRGNSPLHF.

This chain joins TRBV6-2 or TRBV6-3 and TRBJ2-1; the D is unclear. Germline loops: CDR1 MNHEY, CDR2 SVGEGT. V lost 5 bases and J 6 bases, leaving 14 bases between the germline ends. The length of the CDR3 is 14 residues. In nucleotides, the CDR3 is TGTGCCAGCAGTCGGCTTAGCTTCGGCAATGAGCAGTTCTTC. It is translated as CASSRLSFGNEQFF.

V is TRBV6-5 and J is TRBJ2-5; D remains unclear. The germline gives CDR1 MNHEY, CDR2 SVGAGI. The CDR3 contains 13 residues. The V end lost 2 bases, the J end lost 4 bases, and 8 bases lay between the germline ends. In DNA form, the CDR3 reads TGTGCCAGCAGTTACGGTAACGGAGAGACCCAGTACTTC. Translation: CASSYGNGETQYF.

The CDR3 bases are TGTGCCAGCAGACTAACAGGGTGGAGACTCCAAGAGACCCAGTACTTC. It is translated as CASRLTGWRLQETQYF. This rearrangement joins TRBV9 to TRBJ2-5; TRBD1 might be the D (6 bases). This CDR3 spans 16 amino acids. CDR1 is SGDLS, CDR2 YYNGEE, per germline. V gave up 5 bases and J gave up 1 base, with 18 bases separating them.

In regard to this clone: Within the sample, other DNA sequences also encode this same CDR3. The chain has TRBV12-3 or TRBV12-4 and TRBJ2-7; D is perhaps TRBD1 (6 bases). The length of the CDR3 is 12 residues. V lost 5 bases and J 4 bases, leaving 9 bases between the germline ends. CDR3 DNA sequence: TGTGCCAGCAGTCCTACAGGGTACGAGCAGTACTTC. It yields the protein CASSPTGYEQYF.

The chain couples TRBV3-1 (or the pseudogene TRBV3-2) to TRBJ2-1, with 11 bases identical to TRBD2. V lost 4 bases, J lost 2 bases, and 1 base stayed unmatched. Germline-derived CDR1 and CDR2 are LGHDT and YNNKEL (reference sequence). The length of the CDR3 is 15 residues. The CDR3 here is CASSLAGGTYNEQFF. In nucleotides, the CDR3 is TGTGCCAGCAGCCTAGCGGGGGGGACCTACAATGAGCAGTTCTTC.

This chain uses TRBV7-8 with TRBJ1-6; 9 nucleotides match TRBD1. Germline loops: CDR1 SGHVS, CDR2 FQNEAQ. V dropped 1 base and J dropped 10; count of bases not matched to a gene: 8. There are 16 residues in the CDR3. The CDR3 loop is CASSLVTGGSGSPLHF. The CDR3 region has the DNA TGTGCCAGCAGCTTAGTAACAGGGGGCTCAGGATCACCCCTCCACTTT.

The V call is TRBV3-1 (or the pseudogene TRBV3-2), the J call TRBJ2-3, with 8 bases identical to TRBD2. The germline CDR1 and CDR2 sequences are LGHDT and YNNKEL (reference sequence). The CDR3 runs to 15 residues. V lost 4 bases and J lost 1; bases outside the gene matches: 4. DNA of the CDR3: TGTGCCAGCAGCCCTAGCGGGTTGGGCACAGATACGCAGTATTTT. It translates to CASSPSGLGTDTQYF.

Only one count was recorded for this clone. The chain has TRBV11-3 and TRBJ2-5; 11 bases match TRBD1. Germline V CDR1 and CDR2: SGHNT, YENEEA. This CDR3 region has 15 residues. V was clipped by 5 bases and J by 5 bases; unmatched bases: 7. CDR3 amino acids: CASSAGQGATETQYF. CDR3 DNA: TGTGCCAGCAGCGCCGGACAGGGGGCGACGGAGACCCAGTACTTC.

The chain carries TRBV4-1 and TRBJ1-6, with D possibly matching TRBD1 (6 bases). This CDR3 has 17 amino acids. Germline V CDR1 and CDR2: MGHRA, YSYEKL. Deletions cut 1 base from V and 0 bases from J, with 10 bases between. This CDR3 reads CASSQVTGGSYNSPLHF. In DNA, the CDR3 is TGCGCCAGCAGCCAAGTGACAGGAGGCTCCTATAATTCACCCCTCCACTTT.

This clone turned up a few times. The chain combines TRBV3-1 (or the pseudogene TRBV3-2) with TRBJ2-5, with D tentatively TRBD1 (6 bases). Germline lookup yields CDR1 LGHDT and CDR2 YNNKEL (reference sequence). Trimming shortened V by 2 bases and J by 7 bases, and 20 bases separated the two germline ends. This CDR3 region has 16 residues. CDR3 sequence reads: CASSQLDSLLGGTQYF. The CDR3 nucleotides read TGTGCCAGCAGCCAACTCGACAGTTTGCTAGGGGGGACCCAGTACTTC.

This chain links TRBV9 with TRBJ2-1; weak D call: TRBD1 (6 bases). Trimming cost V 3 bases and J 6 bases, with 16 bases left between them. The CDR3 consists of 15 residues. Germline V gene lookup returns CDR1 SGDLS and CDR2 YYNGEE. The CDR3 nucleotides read TGTGCCAGCAGCGGGCACAGGGTATTTTTCAATGAGCAGTTCTTC. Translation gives CASSGHRVFFNEQFF.

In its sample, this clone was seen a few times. CDR3 bases: TGTGCCATCAGTAAGGCACAGGACGCGTACGAGCAGTACTTC. Amino acid sequence: CAISKAQDAYEQYF. The chain combines TRBV10-3 with TRBJ2-7; a weak D match, TRBD1 (5 bases). In germline, CDR1 is ENHRY, CDR2 SYGVKD. The CDR3 totals 14 residues. Between the trimmed V and J ends, which lost 5 bases and 4 bases, there was a span of 15 bases.

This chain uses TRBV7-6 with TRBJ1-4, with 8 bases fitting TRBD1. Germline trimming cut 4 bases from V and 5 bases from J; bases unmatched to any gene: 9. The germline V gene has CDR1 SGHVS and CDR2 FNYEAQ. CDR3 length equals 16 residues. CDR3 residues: CASSSATGGWNEKLFF. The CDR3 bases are TGTGCCAGCAGCTCGGCAACAGGGGGTTGGAATGAAAAACTGTTTTTT.